Sequencing of this T cell receptor (beta chain) was carried out in a study of T cell repertoires in cytomegalovirus infection (dated by TCRdb to between 2018 and 2021). Looking at the study overall: Because public TCR beta signatures pointed to carriage of CMV infection together with the matching HLA type, the HLA type of each donor mattered for the analysis.

On the study overall, not on this receptor specifically: Carriers of CMV infection plus the relevant HLA type were discriminated by the cumulative frequency of public TCR beta family members in the study cohort and in an independent roughly 370-donor cohort. In the ex vivo response, HLA-C-restricted CMV-specific TCR beta clonotypes were dominant, and in two of eight donors the single most frequent clonotype came from this HLA-C-restricted group.

The sample was run on an Illumina HiSeq 1500. The public reads were quality trimmed at Q25 with fastp and then assembled into clones with MiXCR by TCRdb, keeping productive beta chains. Rows are combined by CDR3 protein, so each entry shows the most common genes and DNA. The sample table shows more than 150,000 distinct CDR3 sequences, and 28% are seen once. The ten largest clones add up to approximately 30% of the sample. Ends trimmed: V by 2 bases, J by 3 bases; bases unmatched to a gene: 9. CDR1 SEHNR and CDR2 FQNEAQ were looked up in the germline V gene (reference sequence). Including cysteine and phenylalanine, the CDR3 has 18 amino acids. Only the CDR3 region is kept as DNA, spanning 54 bases read in frame from base 1. With regard to this clonotype: Its antigen is currently not known. Base qualities are not provided; no much larger clone lies one nucleotide away.

This sequence uses TRBV7-9 and TRBJ2-1; 11 middle bases align to TRBD2. The sequence was obtained from a human donor in good health (CMV status not recorded). Some clones in this sample may be carry-over from other donors' samples. Sequencing was performed on PBMCs. The CDR3 has the sequence CASSLRASGGTNYNEQFF. The sequence in DNA is TGTGCCAGCAGCTTACGGGCTAGCGGGGGGACCAACTACAATGAGCAGTTCTTC.